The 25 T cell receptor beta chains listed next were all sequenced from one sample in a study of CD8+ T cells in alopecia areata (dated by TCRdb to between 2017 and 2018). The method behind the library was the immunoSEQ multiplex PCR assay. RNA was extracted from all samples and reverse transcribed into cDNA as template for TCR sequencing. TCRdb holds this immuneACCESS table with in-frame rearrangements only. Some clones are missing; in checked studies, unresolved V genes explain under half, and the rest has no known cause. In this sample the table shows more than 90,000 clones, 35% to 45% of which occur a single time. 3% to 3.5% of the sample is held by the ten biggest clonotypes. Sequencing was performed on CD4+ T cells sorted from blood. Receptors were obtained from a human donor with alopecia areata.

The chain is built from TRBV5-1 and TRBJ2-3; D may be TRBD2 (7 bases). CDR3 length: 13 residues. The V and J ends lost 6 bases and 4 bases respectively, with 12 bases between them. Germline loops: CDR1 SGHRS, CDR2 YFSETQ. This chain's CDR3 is CASTKGGPDTQYF. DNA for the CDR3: TGCGCCAGCACAAAGGGGGGGCCAGATACGCAGTATTTT.

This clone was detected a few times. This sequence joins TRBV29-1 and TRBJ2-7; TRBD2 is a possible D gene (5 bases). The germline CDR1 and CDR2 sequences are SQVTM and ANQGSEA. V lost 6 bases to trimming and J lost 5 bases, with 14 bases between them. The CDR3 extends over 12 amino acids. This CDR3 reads CSVGGLRDEQYF. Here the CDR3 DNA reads TGCAGCGTCGGTGGACTGAGGGACGAGCAGTACTTC.

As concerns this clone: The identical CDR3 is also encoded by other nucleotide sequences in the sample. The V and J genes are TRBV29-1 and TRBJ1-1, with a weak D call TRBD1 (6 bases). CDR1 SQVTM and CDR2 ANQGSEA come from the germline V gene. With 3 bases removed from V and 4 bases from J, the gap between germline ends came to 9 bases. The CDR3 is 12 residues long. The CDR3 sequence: CSVDGGVTEAFF. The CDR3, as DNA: TGCAGCGTTGACGGGGGCGTCACTGAAGCTTTCTTT. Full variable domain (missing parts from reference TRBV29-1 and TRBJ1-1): SAVISQKPSRDICQRGTSLTIQCQVDSQVTMMFWYRQQPGQSLTLIATANQGSEATYESGFVIDKFPISRPNLTFSTLTVSNMSPEDSSIYLCSVDGGVTEAFFGQGTRLTVV.

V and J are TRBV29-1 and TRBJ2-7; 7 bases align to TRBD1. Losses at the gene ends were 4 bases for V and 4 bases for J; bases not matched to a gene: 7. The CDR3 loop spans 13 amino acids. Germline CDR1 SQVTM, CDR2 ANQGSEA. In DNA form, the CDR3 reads TGCAGCGTTGTTGAGACAGGGTGGTACGAGCAGTACTTC. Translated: CSVVETGWYEQYF.

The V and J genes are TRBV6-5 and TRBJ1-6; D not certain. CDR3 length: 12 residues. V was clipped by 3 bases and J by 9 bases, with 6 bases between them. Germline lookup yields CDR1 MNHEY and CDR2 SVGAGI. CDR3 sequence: CASSYRGSPLHF. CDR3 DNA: TGTGCCAGCAGTTATCGGGGTTCACCCCTCCACTTT.

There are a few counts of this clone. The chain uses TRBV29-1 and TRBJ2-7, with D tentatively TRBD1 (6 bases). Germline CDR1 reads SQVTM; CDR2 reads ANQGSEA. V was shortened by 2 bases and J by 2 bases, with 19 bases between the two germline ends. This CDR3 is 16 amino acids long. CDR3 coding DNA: TGCAGCGTTGAATACCCCCCGGACAGTACAACCTACGAGCAGTACTTC. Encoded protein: CSVEYPPDSTTYEQYF.

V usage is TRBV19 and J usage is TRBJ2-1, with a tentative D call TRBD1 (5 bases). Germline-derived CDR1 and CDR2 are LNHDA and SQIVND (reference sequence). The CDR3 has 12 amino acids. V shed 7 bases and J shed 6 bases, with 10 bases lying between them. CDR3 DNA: TGTGCCAGTAATAGACAGCCCAATGAGCAGTTCTTC. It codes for CASNRQPNEQFF.

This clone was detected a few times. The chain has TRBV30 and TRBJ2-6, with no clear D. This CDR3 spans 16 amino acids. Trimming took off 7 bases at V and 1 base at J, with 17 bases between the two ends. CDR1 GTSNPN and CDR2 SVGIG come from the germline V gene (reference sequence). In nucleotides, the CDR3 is TGTGCCTCCGGACCCGGAGAAGGATCTGGGGCCAACGTCCTGACTTTC. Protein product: CASGPGEGSGANVLTF.

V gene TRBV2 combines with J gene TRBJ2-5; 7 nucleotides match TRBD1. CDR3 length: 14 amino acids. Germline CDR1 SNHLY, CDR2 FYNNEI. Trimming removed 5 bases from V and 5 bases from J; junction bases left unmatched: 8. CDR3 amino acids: CASSLPRQGETQYF. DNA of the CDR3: TGTGCCAGCAGTCTCCCCCGACAGGGCGAGACCCAGTACTTC. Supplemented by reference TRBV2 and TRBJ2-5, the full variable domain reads EPEVTQTPSHQVTQMGQEVILRCVPISNHLYFYWYRQILGQKVEFLVSFYNNEISEKSEIFDDQFSVERPDGSNFTLKIRSTKLEDSAMYFCASSLPRQGETQYFGPGTRLLVL.

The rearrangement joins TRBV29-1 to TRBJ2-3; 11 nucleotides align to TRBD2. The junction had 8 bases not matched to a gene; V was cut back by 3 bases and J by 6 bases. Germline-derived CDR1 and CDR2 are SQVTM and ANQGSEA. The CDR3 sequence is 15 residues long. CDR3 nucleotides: TGCAGCGTTGAGCCTAGCGGGGGGAATATTGATACGCAGTATTTT. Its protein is CSVEPSGGNIDTQYF.

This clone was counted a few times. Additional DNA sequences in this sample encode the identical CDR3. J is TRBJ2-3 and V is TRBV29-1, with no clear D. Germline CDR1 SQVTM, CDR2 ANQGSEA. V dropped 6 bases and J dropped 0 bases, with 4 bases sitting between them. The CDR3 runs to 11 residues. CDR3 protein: CSVESTDTQYF. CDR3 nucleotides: TGCAGCGTAGAAAGCACAGATACGCAGTATTTT.

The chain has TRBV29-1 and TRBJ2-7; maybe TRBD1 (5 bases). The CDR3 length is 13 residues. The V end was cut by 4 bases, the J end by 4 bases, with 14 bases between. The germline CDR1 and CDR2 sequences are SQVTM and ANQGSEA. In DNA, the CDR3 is TGCAGCGTTGTACTACAGGAGACTTACGAGCAGTACTTC. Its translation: CSVVLQETYEQYF.

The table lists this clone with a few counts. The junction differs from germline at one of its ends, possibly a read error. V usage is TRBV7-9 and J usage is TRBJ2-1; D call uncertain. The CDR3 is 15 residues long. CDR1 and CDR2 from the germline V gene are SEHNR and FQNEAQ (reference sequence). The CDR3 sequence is CASSYQTASDNEQFF. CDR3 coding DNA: TGTGCCAGCAGCTACCAGACGGCCTCCGACAATGAGCAGTTCTTC.

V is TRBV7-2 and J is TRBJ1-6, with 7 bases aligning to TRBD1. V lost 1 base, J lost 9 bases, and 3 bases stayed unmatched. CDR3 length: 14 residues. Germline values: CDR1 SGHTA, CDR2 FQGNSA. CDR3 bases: TGTGCCAGCAGCTTAGAGGCAGGGGGTTCACCCCTCCACTTT. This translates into CASSLEAGGSPLHF.

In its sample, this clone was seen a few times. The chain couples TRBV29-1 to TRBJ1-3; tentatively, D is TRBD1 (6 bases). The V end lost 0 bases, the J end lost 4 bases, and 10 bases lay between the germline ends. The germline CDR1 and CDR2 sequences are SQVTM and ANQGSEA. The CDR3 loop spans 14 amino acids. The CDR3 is CSVEDNRVGNTIYF. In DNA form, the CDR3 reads TGCAGCGTTGAAGATAACAGGGTCGGAAACACCATATATTTT.

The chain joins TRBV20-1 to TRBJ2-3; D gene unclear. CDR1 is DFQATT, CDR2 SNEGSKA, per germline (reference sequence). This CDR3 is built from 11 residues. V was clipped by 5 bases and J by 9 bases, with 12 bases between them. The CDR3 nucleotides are TGCAGTGCTCCCACGCCTTCGACGCAGTATTTT. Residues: CSAPTPSTQYF.

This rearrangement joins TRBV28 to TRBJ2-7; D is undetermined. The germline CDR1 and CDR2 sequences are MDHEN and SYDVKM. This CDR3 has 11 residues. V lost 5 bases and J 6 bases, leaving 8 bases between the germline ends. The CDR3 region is CASSVRSEQYF. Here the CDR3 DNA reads TGTGCCAGCAGTGTTCGATCCGAGCAGTACTTC.

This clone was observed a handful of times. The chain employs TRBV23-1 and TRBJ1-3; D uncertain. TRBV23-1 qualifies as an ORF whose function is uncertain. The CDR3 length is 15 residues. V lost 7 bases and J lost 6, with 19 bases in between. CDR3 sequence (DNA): TGCGCCAGCAATGGGAGTGTTAAGGGTCCAAACACCATATATTTT. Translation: CASNGSVKGPNTIYF.

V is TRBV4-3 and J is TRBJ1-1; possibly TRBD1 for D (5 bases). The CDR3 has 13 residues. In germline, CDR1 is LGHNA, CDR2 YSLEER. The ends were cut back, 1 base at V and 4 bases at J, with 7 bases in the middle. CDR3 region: CASSQVGGTEAFF. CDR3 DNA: TGCGCCAGCAGCCAAGTCGGGGGCACTGAAGCTTTCTTT.

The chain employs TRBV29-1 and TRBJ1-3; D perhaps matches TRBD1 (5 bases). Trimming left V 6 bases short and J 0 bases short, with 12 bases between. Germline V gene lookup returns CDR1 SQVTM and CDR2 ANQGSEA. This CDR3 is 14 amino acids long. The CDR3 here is CSVEGILSGNTIYF. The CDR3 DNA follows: TGCAGCGTGGAGGGGATTCTCTCTGGAAACACCATATATTTT.

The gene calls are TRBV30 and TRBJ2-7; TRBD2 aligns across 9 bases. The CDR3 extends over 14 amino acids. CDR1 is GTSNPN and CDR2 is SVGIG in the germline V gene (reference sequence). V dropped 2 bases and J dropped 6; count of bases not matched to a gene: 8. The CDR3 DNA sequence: TGTGCCTGGAGTCAGTCAGCGGGAGGAAGCGAGCAGTACTTC. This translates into CAWSQSAGGSEQYF.

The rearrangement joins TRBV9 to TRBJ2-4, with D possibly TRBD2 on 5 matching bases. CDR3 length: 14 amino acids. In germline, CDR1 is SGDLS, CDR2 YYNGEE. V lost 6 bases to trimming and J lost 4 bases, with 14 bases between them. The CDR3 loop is CASNPGREKNIQYF. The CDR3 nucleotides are TGTGCCAGCAACCCGGGAAGGGAGAAAAACATTCAGTACTTC.

The CDR3 here is CSAGAWRNTEAFF. DNA for the CDR3: TGCAGCGCGGGGGCGTGGCGGAACACTGAAGCTTTCTTT. The chain joins TRBV29-1 to TRBJ1-1; the D gene is possibly TRBD1 (6 bases). Between the trimmed V and J ends, which lost 7 bases and 1 base, there was a span of 13 bases. This CDR3 has 13 residues. The V gene's germline CDR1 is SQVTM and CDR2 ANQGSEA. Full variable domain (missing parts from reference TRBV29-1 and TRBJ1-1): SAVISQKPSRDICQRGTSLTIQCQVDSQVTMMFWYRQQPGQSLTLIATANQGSEATYESGFVIDKFPISRPNLTFSTLTVSNMSPEDSSIYLCSAGAWRNTEAFFGQGTRLTVV.

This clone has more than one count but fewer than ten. CDR3 nucleotides: TGTGCCAGCTCACGCATAGAGGGGACAGATACGCAGTATTTT. Its protein product is CASSRIEGTDTQYF. The V gene is TRBV18, the J gene TRBJ2-3; D is tentatively TRBD1 or TRBD2 (5 bases each). The CDR3 spans 14 residues. The V gene lost 4 bases and the J gene lost 3 bases, with 11 bases spanning the gap. Per the germline V gene, CDR1 is KGHSH and CDR2 is LQKENI.

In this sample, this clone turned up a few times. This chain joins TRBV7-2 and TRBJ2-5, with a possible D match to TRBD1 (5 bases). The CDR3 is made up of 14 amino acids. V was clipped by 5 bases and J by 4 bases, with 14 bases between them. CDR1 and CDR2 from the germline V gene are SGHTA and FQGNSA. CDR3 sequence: CASSLNWGPETQYF. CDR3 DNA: TGTGCCAGCAGCCTAAACTGGGGCCCAGAGACCCAGTACTTC.